A selection of T cell receptor beta chains follows, all from one sample in a study of early T cells in non-severe SARS-CoV-2 infection. TCRdb re-called the 5' RACE reads with MiXCR, one entry per CDR3 protein. The sample holds 33,000 or so distinct CDR3 sequences, about 5% seen once. The sequencing input was whole blood. These receptors all stem from an adult who was a healthcare worker with PCR-confirmed SARS-CoV-2 infection or an uninfected control (not recorded which). The CDR3 runs from the conserved cysteine through the conserved F or W. The D gene is left open where the match is weak. Not all rows give a size; the values are once, few, many and, for expanded clones, a class.

V gene,J gene,clone size,D gene,CDR3 protein,CDR3 DNA
TRBV5-4,TRBJ2-1,many,TRBD1,CASSLNGDRNYNEQFF,TGTGCCAGCAGCTTAAATGGGGACAGAAACTACAATGAGCAGTTCTTC
TRBV5-1,TRBJ2-7,many,-,CASSAGTPEQYF,TGCGCCAGCAGCGCGGGGACACCCGAGCAGTACTTC
TRBV19,TRBJ1-5,many,-,CASSIVGLSNQPQHF,TGTGCCAGTAGTATTGTGGGGCTGAGCAATCAGCCCCAGCATTTT
TRBV6-5,TRBJ2-1,many,TRBD1,CASSYSDRGGNEQFF,TGTGCCAGCAGTTATTCCGACAGGGGAGGTAATGAGCAGTTCTTC
TRBV2,TRBJ1-1,many,TRBD1,CASSEQGVGLITEAFF,TGTGCCAGCAGTGAACAGGGGGTGGGCCTGATCACTGAAGCTTTCTTT
TRBV29-1,TRBJ2-2,many,-,CSVEVVGESFLTGELFF,TGCAGCGTTGAAGTAGTAGGGGAATCTTTCCTCACCGGGGAGCTGTTTTTT
TRBV2,TRBJ1-5,few,TRBD1,CASTSSGGTGVQPQHF,TGTGCCAGCACTTCAAGCGGGGGGACAGGGGTGCAGCCCCAGCATTTT
TRBV12-3/TRBV12-4,TRBJ2-1,many,-,CASQSLWSSYNEQFF,TGTGCCAGCCAATCACTATGGAGCTCCTACAATGAGCAGTTCTTC
TRBV20-1,TRBJ2-7,many,TRBD1,CSARTGGVYEQYF,TGCAGTGCTAGGACAGGGGGCGTTTACGAGCAGTACTTC
TRBV3-1,TRBJ2-2,many,-,CASSQGSYTGELFF,TGTGCCAGCAGCCAAGGCAGCTACACCGGGGAGCTGTTTTTT
TRBV5-1,TRBJ2-6,few,-,CASRLGSGANVLTF,TGCGCCAGCAGATTGGGCTCTGGGGCCAACGTCCTGACTTTC
TRBV24-1,TRBJ2-1,many,TRBD2,CATSGQTSGRALDEQFF,TGTGCCACCAGTGGTCAGACTAGCGGGAGGGCTTTGGATGAGCAGTTCTTC
TRBV12-3/TRBV12-4,TRBJ2-3,many,-,CASSRDFRGPDTQYF,TGTGCCAGCAGCAGGGACTTTCGGGGTCCAGATACGCAGTATTTT
TRBV2,TRBJ1-6,many,TRBD1,CASSQLTGGNSPLHF,TGTGCCAGCAGCCAACTGACAGGGGGGAATTCACCCCTCCACTTT
TRBV20-1,TRBJ1-3,many,-,CSAPRGSGNTIYF,TGCAGTGCCCCGAGGGGCTCTGGAAACACCATATATTTT
TRBV29-1,TRBJ2-1,many,-,CSVEFLRQAAYNEQFF,TGCAGCGTTGAATTTCTTCGTCAGGCAGCCTACAATGAGCAGTTCTTC
TRBV27,TRBJ2-7,-,TRBD1,CASSRQGFSYEQYF,TGTGCCAGCAGTCGACAGGGGTTCTCCTACGAGCAGTACTTC